This T cell receptor (beta chain) was obtained from a study of blood T cell repertoires in COVID-19. Concerning this clone itself: This CDR3 is also generated by other DNA sequences in the sample.

Original handling: How many nucleated cells were present was estimated from reference gene primer amplification. Method: immunoSEQ multiplex PCR; TCRdb's copy keeps in-frame clones and lacks some. V, J and clone size reflect that table, while D and trimming were determined from the DNA. The sample shows 65,000 to 85,000 clones, 88% of them seen only once. V was pared by 4 bases and J by 0 bases, with 10 bases between. Per germline, CDR1 MNHEY and CDR2 SMNVEV (reference sequence). The CDR3 covers 15 residues. Sequencing was done on a sample of peripheral blood. This receptor was identified in a human donor in a cohort sampled during active COVID-19. This chain connects TRBV27 to TRBJ2-1; TRBD2 might be the D (6 bases). In DNA, the CDR3 is TGTGCCAGCAGTTCATCCGGGAGCTCCTACAATGAGCAGTTCTTC. Its translation: CASSSSGSSYNEQFF.